The 25 T cell receptor beta chains given below trace back to one sample, sequenced in a study of blood T cells in healthy people across ages. Primed by a sample-barcoded 5' primer and a J-beta primer mix, a second PCR proceeded for about 7 to 11 cycles. TCRdb independently ran MiXCR on the 5' RACE reads; one entry per CDR3 protein. The repertoire holds about 640,000 distinct CDR3 sequences, with about 28% as singletons. The sample was blood. The receptor set was obtained from a woman aged 80 or over in good health.

The CDR3 DNA is TGTGCCAGCAGACCCTCCTCAGGGGCTAACTATGGCTACACCTTC. Translated, it gives CASRPSSGANYGYTF. The chain is built from TRBV12-3 or TRBV12-4 and TRBJ1-2; TRBD1 is a possible D gene (6 bases). CDR3 length: 15 residues. V was cut by 6 bases and J by 0 bases, with 14 bases left in between.

Concerning this clonotype: This could be a read error, since a much larger clone is one nucleotide away. J is TRBJ2-7 and V is TRBV20-1; 10 nucleotides align to TRBD2. This CDR3 is built from 16 residues. V was pared by 5 bases and J by 7 bases, with 17 bases of the junction left unmatched. Germline CDR1 DFQATT, CDR2 SNEGSKA (reference sequence). The CDR3 coding sequence is TGCAGTGCTGCCTCTAGCGGGGGCCTCTCCTACAATGAGCAGTACTTC. It is translated as CSAASSGGLSYNEQYF.

This clonotype was detected many times. This sequence may be a read error, since a much larger clone differs from it by one base. The gene calls are TRBV7-8 and TRBJ2-1; D uncertain. The end of the DNA fits TRBJ2-7 better, so the J call may be wrong. Germline assignment: CDR1 SGHVS and CDR2 FQNEAQ. The CDR3 is 16 amino acids. In DNA form, the CDR3 reads TGTGCCAGCAGCTTACGACCTGAGATCTCCTACAATGAGCAGTACTTC. This translates into CASSLRPEISYNEQYF.

This clonotype was recorded many times. The rearrangement uses TRBV30 and TRBJ2-7, with D tentatively TRBD1 (5 bases). This CDR3 comprises 10 residues. V lost 8 bases, J lost 5 bases, and 10 bases lay in between. The germline gives CDR1 GTSNPN, CDR2 SVGIG (reference sequence). The CDR3, as DNA: TGTGCCGCTAGGGGTCACGAGCAGTACTTC. Protein: CAARGHEQYF. Based on the CDR3 plus reference TRBV30 and TRBJ2-7, the full variable domain is SQTIHQWPATLVQPVGSPLSLECTVEGTSNPNLYWYRQAAGRGLQLLFYSVGIGQISSEVPQNLSASRPQDRQFILSSKKLLLSDSGFYLCAARGHEQYFGPGTRLTVT.

This clonotype was counted ten times or more. The V gene is TRBV7-9, the J gene TRBJ1-5; 10 nucleotides match TRBD1. The germline gives CDR1 SEHNR, CDR2 FQNEAQ (reference sequence). This CDR3 is 15 amino acids long. J was trimmed by 4 bases and V by 5 bases; bases with no gene match: 5. CDR3 nucleotide sequence: TGTGCCAGCAGCAAGGACAGGGGGAGTAATCAGCCCCAGCATTTT. Its translation: CASSKDRGSNQPQHF. The whole variable domain, remainder taken from reference TRBV7-9 and TRBJ1-5, is DTGVSQNPRHKITKRGQNVTFRCDPISEHNRLYWYRQTLGQGPEFLTYFQNEAQLEKSRLLSDRFSAERPKGSFSTLEIQRTEQGDSAMYLCASSKDRGSNQPQHFGDGTRLSIL.

As concerns this clonotype: This may arise from a read error, as a much more abundant clone is one base away. The V gene is TRBV3-1, the J gene TRBJ2-1, with D hard to call. Germline CDR1 and CDR2: LGHDT and YNNKEL (reference sequence). The CDR3 loop spans 13 amino acids. Trimming pared 2 bases from V and 9 bases from J, leaving 11 bases between. The CDR3 reads CASSQMRHSEQFF. DNA for the CDR3: TGTGCCAGCAGCCAAATGCGGCACAGTGAGCAGTTCTTC.

This clonotype was counted only a few times. The CDR3 coding sequence is TGTGCCTGGAGTTCAGGGGGTCTCTACGAGCAGTACTTC. It specifies CAWSSGGLYEQYF. The genes are TRBV30 and TRBJ2-5, with TRBD1 identical over 7 bases. The closer fit of TRBJ2-7 to the DNA end suggests the J call may be wrong. Per germline, CDR1 GTSNPN and CDR2 SVGIG (reference sequence). The CDR3 totals 13 residues.

Points on this clonotype: One end of the junction varies from germline; a read error may be responsible. CDR3 protein: CTSSFREDLSYEQYF. The CDR3 DNA follows: TGTACCAGCAGCTTTAGGGAGGACCTCTCCTACGAGCAGTACTTC. The J gene is TRBJ2-7, the V gene TRBV6-6; maybe TRBD2 (6 bases). Germline V lookup: CDR1 MNHNY, CDR2 SVGAGI (reference sequence). CDR3 length equals 15 residues.

Turning to this clonotype: A much larger clone lies a single base off, so this may be a read error. The chain is built from TRBV5-1 and TRBJ1-2; a weak D match, TRBD1 (5 bases). There are 13 residues in the CDR3. V was cut by 3 bases and J by 6 bases, with 12 bases left in between. Germline V lookup: CDR1 SGHRS, CDR2 YFSETQ. The CDR3 is CASSSDRGDGYTF. The CDR3 region has the DNA TGCGCCAGCAGCTCGGATCGAGGGGATGGCTACACCTTC. Full variable domain (outside the CDR3, taken from reference TRBV5-1 and TRBJ1-2): KAGVTQTPRYLIKTRGQQVTLSCSPISGHRSVSWYQQTPGQGLQFLFEYFSETQRNKGNFPGRFSGRQFSNSRSEMNVSTLELGDSALYLCASSSDRGDGYTFGSGTRLTVV.

This clonotype came up once. The chain employs TRBV7-2 and TRBJ2-7; tentatively, D is TRBD1 (5 bases). V was clipped by 5 bases and J by 5 bases, with 19 bases between them. The CDR3 has 15 amino acids. Germline CDR1 reads SGHTA; CDR2 reads FQGNSA. The CDR3 loop reads CASSLVAGRANEQYF. The CDR3 DNA follows: TGTGCCAGCAGCCTCGTAGCAGGCAGGGCCAACGAGCAGTACTTC. The whole variable domain, remainder taken from reference TRBV7-2 and TRBJ2-7, is GAGVSQSPSNKVTEKGKDVELRCDPISGHTALYWYRQSLGQGLEFLIYFQGNSAPDKSGLPSDRFSAERTGGSVSTLTIQRTQQEDSAVYLCASSLVAGRANEQYFGPGTRLTVT.

This clonotype was seen more than once but under ten times. This sequence joins TRBV10-3 and TRBJ1-2, with a tentative D call TRBD1 (5 bases). This CDR3 has 13 residues. Germline V gene lookup returns CDR1 ENHRY and CDR2 SYGVKD. Trimming shortened V by 3 bases and J by 3 bases, and 8 bases separated the two germline ends. CDR3 bases: TGTGCCATCAGTGAACCGGGGCACTATGGCTACACCTTC. It specifies CAISEPGHYGYTF.

The chain recombines TRBV5-1 with TRBJ2-5, with 9 bases that match TRBD1. This CDR3 has 14 amino acids. The germline V gene encodes CDR1 SGHRS and CDR2 YFSETQ. After removal of 4 bases from V and 4 bases from J, the junction contained 5 bases not matched to a gene. In DNA, the CDR3 is TGCGCCAGCAGCCTGAAGGGACAGGGAGAGACCCAGTACTTC. Protein: CASSLKGQGETQYF.

The sample holds many counts of this clonotype. This chain connects TRBV4-2 to TRBJ1-2; 9 nucleotides line up with TRBD1. In germline, CDR1 is LGHNA, CDR2 YNFKEQ. This CDR3 is 15 amino acids long. Trimming took 4 bases from V and 8 from J; bases not matched to a gene: 11. CDR3 sequence reads: CASSLKKGQGDGYTF. The CDR3 DNA reads TGTGCCAGCAGCCTAAAAAAGGGACAGGGCGACGGCTACACCTTC.

This clonotype was recorded at least ten times. V is TRBV12-3 or TRBV12-4 and J is TRBJ2-7; 7 nucleotides match TRBD1. This CDR3 has 16 amino acids. V trimming: 2 bases; J trimming: 3 bases; junction bases outside the gene matches: 10. The CDR3 region has the DNA TGTGCCAGCAGTTTAACCCCGAGACAGGGCTTCTACGAGCAGTACTTC. Its protein product is CASSLTPRQGFYEQYF.

This rearrangement joins TRBV7-2 to TRBJ1-6; D not resolved. In germline, CDR1 is SGHTA, CDR2 FQGNSA. Deletions cut 1 base from V and 0 bases from J, with 13 bases between. This CDR3 is built from 18 residues. The CDR3 nucleotides are TGTGCCAGCAGCTTAGATGGACGGGGAAGCTCCTATAATTCACCCCTCCACTTT. Amino acids: CASSLDGRGSSYNSPLHF.

This clonotype appeared many times. This chain links TRBV20-1 with TRBJ1-5; 8 bases agree with TRBD1. This CDR3 has 14 amino acids. With 5 bases clipped from V and 6 bases from J, the junction kept 9 bases outside the gene matches. Germline V gene lookup returns CDR1 DFQATT and CDR2 SNEGSKA (reference sequence). This chain's CDR3 is CSALDRAGGQPQHF. CDR3 bases: TGCAGTGCTCTGGACAGGGCGGGGGGTCAGCCCCAGCATTTT.

The gene calls are TRBV4-3 and TRBJ2-1; the match to TRBD1 covers 10 bases. The trim removed 2 bases at V and 9 bases at J, leaving 13 bases unmatched. This CDR3 contains 17 residues. CDR1 is LGHNA, CDR2 YSLEER, per germline. CDR3 amino acids: CASSQRLTGTGDVEQFF. CDR3 nucleotides: TGCGCCAGCAGCCAAAGATTAACCGGGACAGGGGACGTTGAGCAGTTCTTC.

The CDR3 nucleotides read TGTGCCAGCAGTGAAGCGTCGGGGGGGTGGGGAGATACGCAGTATTTT. Its protein product is CASSEASGGWGDTQYF. The chain carries TRBV2 and TRBJ2-3; 8 positions agree with TRBD2. Germline trimming cut 0 bases from V and 5 bases from J; bases unmatched to any gene: 7. Germline CDR1 is SNHLY and CDR2 is FYNNEI. The CDR3 has 16 residues.

The V call is TRBV7-9, the J call TRBJ1-4; the match to TRBD1 covers 9 bases. J lost 11 bases, V lost 2 bases, and 3 bases had no gene match. Looked up from germline, CDR1 is SEHNR and CDR2 is FQNEAQ (reference sequence). The CDR3 sequence is 13 residues long. CDR3 region: CASSLLTGGKLFF. In nucleotides, the CDR3 is TGTGCCAGCAGCTTATTGACAGGGGGGAAACTGTTTTTT.

This clonotype appeared a few times. This rearrangement joins TRBV5-6 to TRBJ1-2; 7 bases fit TRBD1. The germline V gene has CDR1 SGHDT and CDR2 YYEEEE. J gave up 3 bases and V 0 bases, and 2 bases lay outside the gene matches. The CDR3 contains 14 residues. CDR3 amino acids: CASSLEGAYYGYTF. CDR3 bases: TGTGCCAGCAGCTTGGAGGGGGCTTACTATGGCTACACCTTC.

Worth noting for this clonotype: A read error is possible here, since a much larger clone lies one base away. The chain uses TRBV13 and TRBJ2-5; 8 bases align to TRBD1. The length of the CDR3 is 16 residues. From germline, CDR1 is PRHDT and CDR2 FYEKMQ (reference sequence). CDR3 protein: CASSPTSGQGRETQDF. The CDR3 region has the DNA TGTGCCAGCAGCCCTACCTCTGGACAGGGACGAGAGACCCAGGACTTC. The full variable domain, in which reference TRBV13 and TRBJ2-5 provide the parts outside the CDR3, is AAGVIQSPRHLIKEKRETATLKCYPIPRHDTVYWYQQGPGQDPQFLISFYEKMQSDKGSIPDRFSAQQFSDYHSELNMSSLELGDSALYFCASSPTSGQGRETQDFGPGTRLLVL.

This clonotype came up many times. This rearrangement joins TRBV12-3 or TRBV12-4 to TRBJ1-1; 7 bases map to TRBD1. This CDR3 has 14 residues. With 4 bases clipped from V and 1 base from J, the junction kept 3 bases outside the gene matches. Written as DNA, the CDR3 is TGTGCCAGCAGTTCATCAGGGGGGAACACTGAAGCTTTCTTT. Its translation: CASSSSGGNTEAFF.

Only a few counts were recorded for this clonotype. This chain uses TRBV4-3 with TRBJ2-1, with 9 bases that match TRBD2. The junction had 7 bases not matched to a gene; V was cut back by 0 bases and J by 4 bases. Germline V gives CDR1 LGHNA, CDR2 YSLEER. This CDR3 region has 17 residues. CDR3 amino acids: CASSQEEVAGAYNEQFF. DNA for the CDR3: TGCGCCAGCAGCCAAGAGGAGGTAGCGGGGGCATACAATGAGCAGTTCTTC.

This clonotype appeared many times. The CDR3 DNA follows: TGTGCCAGCTCACCACCGGGGGGAGAGCAGTTCTTC. Residues: CASSPPGGEQFF. The chain joins TRBV18 to TRBJ2-1; weak D call: TRBD2 (6 bases). Trimming cost V 0 bases and J 10 bases, with 7 bases left between them. This CDR3 is 12 amino acids long. CDR1 and CDR2 (germline): KGHSH, LQKENI. Full variable domain (remainder filled in from reference TRBV18 and TRBJ2-1): NAGVMQNPRHLVRRRGQEARLRCSPMKGHSHVYWYRQLPEEGLKFMVYLQKENIIDESGMPKERFSAEFPKEGPSILRIQQVVRGDSAAYFCASSPPGGEQFFGPGTRLTVL.

Details on this clonotype: A clone one base away is much larger, so this may be a read error. V and J are TRBV5-6 and TRBJ2-5, with a possible D match to TRBD1 (6 bases). Trimming cost V 3 bases and J 1 base, with 19 bases left between them. Germline V CDR1 and CDR2: SGHDT, YYEEEE. CDR3 length: 17 residues. The CDR3 reads CASSSTGQSIGQETQYF. In nucleotides, the CDR3 is TGTGCCAGCAGCTCCACAGGACAGTCGATAGGCCAAGAGACCCAGTACTTC.